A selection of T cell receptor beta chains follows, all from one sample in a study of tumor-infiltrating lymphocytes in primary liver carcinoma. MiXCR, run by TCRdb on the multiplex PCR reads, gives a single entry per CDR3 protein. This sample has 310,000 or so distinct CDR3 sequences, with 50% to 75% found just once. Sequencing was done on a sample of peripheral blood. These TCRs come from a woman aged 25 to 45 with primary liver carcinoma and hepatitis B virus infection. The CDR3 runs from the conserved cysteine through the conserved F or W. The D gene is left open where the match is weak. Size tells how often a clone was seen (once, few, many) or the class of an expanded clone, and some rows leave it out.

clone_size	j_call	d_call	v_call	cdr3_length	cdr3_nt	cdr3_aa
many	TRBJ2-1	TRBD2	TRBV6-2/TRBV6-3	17	TGTGCCAGCAGACCCGCGGGGACTAGCGGGATCTACAATGAGCAGTTCTTC	CASRPAGTSGIYNEQFF
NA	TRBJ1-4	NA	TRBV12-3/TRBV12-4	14	TGTGCCAGTAGTCCCCGGCAGGGCGGTGAAAAAGTGTTTTTT	CASSPRQGGEKVFF
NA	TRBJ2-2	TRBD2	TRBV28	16	TGTGCCAGCAGTTTAACGGGACTAACGAACACCGGGGAGCTGTTTTTT	CASSLTGLTNTGELFF
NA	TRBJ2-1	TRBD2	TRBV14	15	TGTGCCAGCAGCTCTCAACTAGCGGGAGGCAATGAGCAGTTCTTC	CASSSQLAGGNEQFF
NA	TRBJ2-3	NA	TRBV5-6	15	TGTGCCAGCAGCCCTAGGGCTGGGGAGGCAGATACGCAGTATTTT	CASSPRAGEADTQYF
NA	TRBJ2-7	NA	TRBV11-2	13	TGTGGCAGCAGTCCGGGACACTCGATCGAGCAGTACTTC	CGSSPGHSIEQYF
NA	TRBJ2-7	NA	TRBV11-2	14	TGTGGCAGCAGCTTCGGCGGGCCGGCCTACCAGCAGTACTTC	CGSSFGGPAYQQYF
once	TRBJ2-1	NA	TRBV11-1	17	TGTGCCAGCAGCCAAAAAGGGCAAGCTGATTCAAGAAATGAGCAGTTCTTC	CASSQKGQADSRNEQFF
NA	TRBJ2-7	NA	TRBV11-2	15	TGTGCCAGCAGCTCGACACGGGAGACCTCCTACGAGCAGTACTTC	CASSSTRETSYEQYF
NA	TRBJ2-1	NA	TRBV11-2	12	TGTGCCAGTGCAAGGATCCACAATGAGTACTTCTTC	CASARIHNEYFF
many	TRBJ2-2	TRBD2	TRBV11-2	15	TGTGCCAGCAGCTTAGATGTCGGGAGGATGGGGGAGCTGTTTTTT	CASSLDVGRMGELFF
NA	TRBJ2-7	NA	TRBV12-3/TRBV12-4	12	TGTGCCGACAGTCCCAGGGGGGGCGAGCAGTACTTC	CADSPRGGEQYF
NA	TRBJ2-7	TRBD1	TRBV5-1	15	TGCGCCAGCAGCAGAACGACAGGGGGCTGGGGCGAGCAGTACTTC	CASSRTTGGWGEQYF
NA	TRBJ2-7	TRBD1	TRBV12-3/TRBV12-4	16	TGTACCAGCAGTTTAGCTGGGACAGGTAAATGGTACGAGCAGTACTTC	CTSSLAGTGKWYEQYF
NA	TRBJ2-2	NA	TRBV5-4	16	TGTGCCAGCAGCTTGCGTCTCAGGGGGAACACCGGGGAGCTGTTTTTT	CASSLRLRGNTGELFF
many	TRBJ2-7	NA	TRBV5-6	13	TGTGCCAGCAAAGAGGACAGCTCCTACGAGCAGTACTTC	CASKEDSSYEQYF
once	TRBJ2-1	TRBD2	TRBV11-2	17	TGTGTCAGCAGCTTAGATCTCCTAGCGGGTTCATACAATGAGCAGTTCTTC	CVSSLDLLAGSYNEQFF
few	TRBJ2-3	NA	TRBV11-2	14	TGTGCCAGCAGCTTAGAGCGGATAACAGATATGCAGTATTTT	CASSLERITDMQYF
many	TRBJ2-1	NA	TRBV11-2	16	TGTGCCAGCAGCTTAGCCCGGGACCCTTCCTACAATGAGCAGTTCTTC	CASSLARDPSYNEQFF
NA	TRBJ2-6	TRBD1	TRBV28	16	TGTGCCAGCAGTTTAAGGGGGCGATCCGGGGCCAACGTCCTGACTTTC	CASSLRGRSGANVLTF
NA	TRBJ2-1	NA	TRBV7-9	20	TGTGCCAGCAACTTCAGCGCCGGGCTCTTGGCGGACGTTGATTACAATGAGCAGTTCTTC	CASNFSAGLLADVDYNEQFF
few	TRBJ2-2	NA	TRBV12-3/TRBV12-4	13	TGTGCCAGCGGGTCGGGGGAAACCGGGGAGCTGTTTTTT	CASGSGETGELFF
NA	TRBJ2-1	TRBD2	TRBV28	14	TGTGCCAGCATACTAGCGGGATGGAACAATGAGCAGTTCTTC	CASILAGWNNEQFF
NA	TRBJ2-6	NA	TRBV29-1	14	TGTAGCGTAGGGACTTTCTCTGGGGTCAACGTCCTGACTTTC	CSVGTFSGVNVLTF